This T cell receptor beta chain was documented in a study of identical twins (dated by TCRdb to the mid-2010s). With respect to the entire study: The study deep-sequenced TCR alpha and beta repertoires from monozygotic twins, unrelated adults of various ages and cord blood to test whether fetal clonotypes persist. Replicate twin experiments were performed at different times using different library preparation protocols to rule out contamination. Overall study outcomes, separate from this receptor: Fewer insertions were carried by abundant cord blood beta clonotypes; a weaker similar trend was observed in young adult naive repertoires, while no such trend was observed in memory repertoires. In beta out-of-frame sequences, excess twin sharing was weaker, because having fewer shared sequences lowered the signal-to-noise ratio. Because the same donors could not be followed over many years, conclusions were based on cross-sectional statistical analysis. Invariant T cells such as MAIT and iNKT could partly confound zero-insertion analyses, though diverse VJ usage argued against this for most clonotypes. Compared with coincidental sharing between unrelated individuals, out-of-frame TCR alpha sequences shared between twins had an excess of sequences with low generation probability. Out-of-frame TCR alpha sharing in monozygotic twins was systematically underestimated by recombination models, whereas sharing between unrelated individuals was in agreement with the recombination models.

From the germline V gene, CDR1 is SGDLS and CDR2 is YYNGEE. Including cysteine and phenylalanine, the CDR3 has 17 amino acids. Of the read, only the CDR3 DNA is kept; its 51 bases are in frame from base 1. The junction carries 13 bases between V and J, which are trimmed by 0 bases and 0 bases respectively. Every donor was a healthy Caucasian. The twin cohort consisted of three pairs of female monozygotic twins, all aged roughly 18 to 30 years. Using Miltenyi CD45RO+ enrichment and human naive T-cell isolation kits, memory (CD45RO+) and naive T cells were isolated from PBMC. Worth noting for this clonotype: Its antigen specificity is not known. Qualities for individual bases were not recorded, and no much larger clone is one base off.

Libraries were built with 5' RACE. Instrument used: Illumina HiSeq 2000. A universal primer binding site was introduced by template switching, and a unique molecular identifier was present in the final cDNA, enabling accurate counting of TCR cDNA molecules. First-strand cDNA for TCR alpha and beta chains was synthesized from specific primers in the conserved constant-segment region. Each cDNA library was double barcoded, with a SMART-Mk sample barcode plus Illumina barcodes, to control for contamination. TruSeq adapter sequences and Illumina sample barcodes were added in two successive PCR steps. The TCR alpha and beta cDNA libraries were sequenced on the Illumina HiSeq platform using custom primers. For the original study's pipeline: MiGEC was used to process raw reads and extract unique molecular identifiers, and MiXCR was used to find CDR3 positions. Recombination models were inferred per individual with the repgenHMM and IGoR tools using an EM algorithm. The analysis of shared clonotypes was done with the tcR package in R, with sharing normalized by the product of cloneset sizes. Out-of-frame nonproductive sequences were analyzed to study raw recombination free of thymic and clonal selection effects. TCRdb cleaned the public reads at Q25 with fastp, built clones with MiXCR and kept in-frame beta chains. Each CDR3 protein gets just one entry, which takes the most common genes and DNA from the rows behind it. It is TCRdb's table, rather than the study itself, that gives the V and J calls and clone size. Here the sample has around 280,000 distinct CDR3 sequences; 8% to 9% occur a single time. Of the sample, about 2.1% is held by the ten largest clones.

The same data also contributed to another study, on yellow fever vaccine responses in identical twins. The other study reports the following: The authors reported that the T cell response to vaccination in identical twins appeared partly convergent and partly personalized. In the study, vaccine-responding T cell clones were precisely tracked in identical twins.

Recombination linked TRBV9 to TRBJ1-3, and possibly TRBD1, on 5 matching bases. The clonotype comes from a woman younger than 30 in good health. Input material: memory (CD45RO+) T cells sorted from blood. This sample's cell subset or site label indicates: CD45RO+ enriched T cells. The encoded CDR3 is CASSVVDRSLSGNTIYF. The DNA is as follows: TGTGCCAGCAGCGTAGTTGACAGATCACTCTCTGGAAACACCATATATTTT.